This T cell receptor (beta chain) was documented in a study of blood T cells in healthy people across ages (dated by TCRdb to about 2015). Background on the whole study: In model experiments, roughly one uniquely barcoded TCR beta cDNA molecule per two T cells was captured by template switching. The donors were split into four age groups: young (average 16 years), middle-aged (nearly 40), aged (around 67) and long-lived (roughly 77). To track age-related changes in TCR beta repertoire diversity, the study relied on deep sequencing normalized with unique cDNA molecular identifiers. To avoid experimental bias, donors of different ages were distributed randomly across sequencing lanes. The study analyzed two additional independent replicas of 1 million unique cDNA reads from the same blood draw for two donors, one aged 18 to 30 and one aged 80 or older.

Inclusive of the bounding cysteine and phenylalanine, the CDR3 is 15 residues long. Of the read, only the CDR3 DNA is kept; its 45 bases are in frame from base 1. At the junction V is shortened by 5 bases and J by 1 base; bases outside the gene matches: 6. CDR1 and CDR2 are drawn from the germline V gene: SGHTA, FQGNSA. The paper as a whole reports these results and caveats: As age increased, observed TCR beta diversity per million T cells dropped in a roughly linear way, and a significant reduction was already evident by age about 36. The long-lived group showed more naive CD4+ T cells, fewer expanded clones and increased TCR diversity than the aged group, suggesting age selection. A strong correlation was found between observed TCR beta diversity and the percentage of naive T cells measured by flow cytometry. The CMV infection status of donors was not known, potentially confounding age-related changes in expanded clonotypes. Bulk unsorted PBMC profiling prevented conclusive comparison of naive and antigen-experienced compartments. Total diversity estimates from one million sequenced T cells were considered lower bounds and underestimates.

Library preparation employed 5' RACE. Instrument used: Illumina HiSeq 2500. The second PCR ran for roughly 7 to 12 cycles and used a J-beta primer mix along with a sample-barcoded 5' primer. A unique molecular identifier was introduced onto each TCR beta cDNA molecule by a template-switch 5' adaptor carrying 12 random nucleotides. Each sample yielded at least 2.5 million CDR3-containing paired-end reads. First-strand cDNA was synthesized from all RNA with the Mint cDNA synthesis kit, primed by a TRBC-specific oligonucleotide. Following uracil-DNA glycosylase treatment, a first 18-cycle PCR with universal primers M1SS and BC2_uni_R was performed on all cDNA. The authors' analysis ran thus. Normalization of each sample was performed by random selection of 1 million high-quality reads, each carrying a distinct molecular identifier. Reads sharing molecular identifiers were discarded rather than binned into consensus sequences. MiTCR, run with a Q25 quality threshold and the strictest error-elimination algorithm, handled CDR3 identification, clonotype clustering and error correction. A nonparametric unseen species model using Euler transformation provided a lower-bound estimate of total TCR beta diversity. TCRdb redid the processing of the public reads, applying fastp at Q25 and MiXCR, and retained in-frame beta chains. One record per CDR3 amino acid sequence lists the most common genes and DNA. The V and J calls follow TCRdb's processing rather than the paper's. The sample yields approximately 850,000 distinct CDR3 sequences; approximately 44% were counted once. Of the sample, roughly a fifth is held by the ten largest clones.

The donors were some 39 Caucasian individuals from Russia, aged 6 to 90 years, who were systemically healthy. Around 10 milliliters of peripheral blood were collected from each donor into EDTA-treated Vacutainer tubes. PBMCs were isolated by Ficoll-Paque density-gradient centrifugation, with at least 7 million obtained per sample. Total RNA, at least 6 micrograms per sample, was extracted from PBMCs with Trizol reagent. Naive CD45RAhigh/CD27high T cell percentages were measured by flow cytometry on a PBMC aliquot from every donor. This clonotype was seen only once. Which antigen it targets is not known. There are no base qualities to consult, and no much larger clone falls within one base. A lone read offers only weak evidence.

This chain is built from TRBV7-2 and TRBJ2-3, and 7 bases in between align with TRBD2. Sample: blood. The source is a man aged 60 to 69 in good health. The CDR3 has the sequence CASSPAGAGTDTQYF. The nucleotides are TGTGCCAGCAGCCCGGCGGGAGCGGGCACAGATACGCAGTATTTT.